This T cell receptor beta chain was obtained from a study of cytomegalovirus exposure and HLA in healthy donors. Points from the study as a whole: Among donors in an Asian-associated ancestry cluster, a later analysis reportedly found fewer N-insertions than the roughly 680-donor mean. Most subjects' HLA-A and HLA-B alleles were reportedly predicted from TCR beta sequences. Later work found that TCR association rates differed between HLA loci; DRB1 had the most and HLA-C the fewest.

Germline CDR1 is SQVTM and CDR2 is ANQGSEA. V lost 3 bases to trimming and J lost 3 bases; unmatched junction nucleotides: 2. CDR3 size: 13 residues. A multiplex PCR was run with 60 Vbeta primers and 13 Jbeta primers. Repertoires were generated with immunoSEQ multiplex PCR, while TCRdb's copy carries only in-frame clones and drops some. The sample includes 110,000 to 150,000 clones, approximately 78% of them seen just once. This clone was observed a handful of times. What it binds is unknown. The rearrangement uses TRBV29-1 and TRBJ1-1; 9 bases map to TRBD1. The sequencing sample was made of PBMCs. This TCR was recovered from a female donor in good health and CMV-seronegative. The CDR3 sequence: CSVETGGYTEAFF. The CDR3 DNA follows: TGCAGCGTTGAGACAGGGGGTTACACTGAAGCTTTCTTT.